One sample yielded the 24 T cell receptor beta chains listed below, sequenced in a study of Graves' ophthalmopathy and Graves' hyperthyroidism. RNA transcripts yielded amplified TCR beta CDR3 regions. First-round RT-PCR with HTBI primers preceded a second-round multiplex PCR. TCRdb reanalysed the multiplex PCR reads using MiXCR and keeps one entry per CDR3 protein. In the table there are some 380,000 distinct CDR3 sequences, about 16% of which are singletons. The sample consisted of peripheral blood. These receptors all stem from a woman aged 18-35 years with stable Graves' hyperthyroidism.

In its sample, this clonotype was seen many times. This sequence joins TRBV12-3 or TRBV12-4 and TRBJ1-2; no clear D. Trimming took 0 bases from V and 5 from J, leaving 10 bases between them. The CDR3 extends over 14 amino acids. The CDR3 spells CASSLAGSGYGYTF. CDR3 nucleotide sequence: TGTGCCAGCAGTTTAGCGGGCAGTGGATATGGCTACACCTTC.

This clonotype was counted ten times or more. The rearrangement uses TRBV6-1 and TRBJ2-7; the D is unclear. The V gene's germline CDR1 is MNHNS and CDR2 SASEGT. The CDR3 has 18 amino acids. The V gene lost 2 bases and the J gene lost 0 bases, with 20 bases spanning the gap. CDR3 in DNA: TGTGCCAGCAGTGAATCTGGCGAGTGGGCACTTTACTCCTACGAGCAGTACTTC. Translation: CASSESGEWALYSYEQYF.

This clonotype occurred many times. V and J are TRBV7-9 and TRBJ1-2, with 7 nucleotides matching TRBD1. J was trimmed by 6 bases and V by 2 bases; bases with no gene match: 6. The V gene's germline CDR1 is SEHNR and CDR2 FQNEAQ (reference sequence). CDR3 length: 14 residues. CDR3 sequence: CASSLTGERDGYTF. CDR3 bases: TGTGCCAGCAGCTTAACAGGGGAAAGGGATGGCTACACCTTC.

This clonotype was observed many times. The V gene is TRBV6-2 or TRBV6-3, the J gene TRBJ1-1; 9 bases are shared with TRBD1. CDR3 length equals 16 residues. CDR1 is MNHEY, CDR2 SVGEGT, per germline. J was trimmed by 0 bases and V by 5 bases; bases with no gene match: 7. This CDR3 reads CASSSPQGAMNTEAFF. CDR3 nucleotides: TGTGCCAGCAGTAGCCCACAGGGGGCTATGAACACTGAAGCTTTCTTT.

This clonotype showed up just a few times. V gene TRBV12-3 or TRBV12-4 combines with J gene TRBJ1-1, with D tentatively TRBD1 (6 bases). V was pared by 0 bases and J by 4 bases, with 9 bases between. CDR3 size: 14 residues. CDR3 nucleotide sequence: TGTGCCAGCAGTTTAGCGCCAGGGGCCACTGAAGCTTTCTTT. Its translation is CASSLAPGATEAFF.

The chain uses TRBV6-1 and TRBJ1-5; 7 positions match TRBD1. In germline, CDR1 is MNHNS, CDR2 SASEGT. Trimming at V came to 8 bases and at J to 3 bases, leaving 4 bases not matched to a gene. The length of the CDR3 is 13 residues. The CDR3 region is CASAGQVNQPQHF. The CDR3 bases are TGTGCCAGCGCAGGACAGGTCAATCAGCCCCAGCATTTT.

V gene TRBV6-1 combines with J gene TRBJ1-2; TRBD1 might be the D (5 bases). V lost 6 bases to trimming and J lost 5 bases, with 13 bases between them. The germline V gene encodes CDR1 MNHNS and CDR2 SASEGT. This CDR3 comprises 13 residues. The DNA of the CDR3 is TGTGCCAGCAGGAAGACAGTGAAGTATGGCTACACCTTC. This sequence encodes CASRKTVKYGYTF.

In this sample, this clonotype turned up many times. CDR3 sequence reads: CASSEDAGMAKNIQYF. DNA of the CDR3: TGTGCCAGCAGTGAGGACGCAGGGATGGCCAAAAACATTCAGTACTTC. The chain has TRBV2 and TRBJ2-4; D possibly corresponds to TRBD1 (5 bases). Trimming stripped 3 bases from V and 1 base from J, with 13 bases between. This CDR3 has 16 amino acids. The germline gives CDR1 SNHLY, CDR2 FYNNEI.

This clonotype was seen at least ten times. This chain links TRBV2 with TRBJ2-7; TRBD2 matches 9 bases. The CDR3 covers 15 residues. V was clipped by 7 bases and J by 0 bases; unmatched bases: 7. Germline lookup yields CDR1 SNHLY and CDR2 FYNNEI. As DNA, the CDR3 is TGTGCCAGCAAGTTTTCTAGCGGGGCCTCCTACGAGCAGTACTTC. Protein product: CASKFSSGASYEQYF.

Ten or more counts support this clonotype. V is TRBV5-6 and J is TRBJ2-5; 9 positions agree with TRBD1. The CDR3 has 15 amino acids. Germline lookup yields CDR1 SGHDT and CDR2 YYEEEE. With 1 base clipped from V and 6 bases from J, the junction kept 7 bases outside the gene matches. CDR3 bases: TGTGCCAGCAGCTTGTTACAGGGGGCAATACAGACCCAGTACTTC. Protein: CASSLLQGAIQTQYF.

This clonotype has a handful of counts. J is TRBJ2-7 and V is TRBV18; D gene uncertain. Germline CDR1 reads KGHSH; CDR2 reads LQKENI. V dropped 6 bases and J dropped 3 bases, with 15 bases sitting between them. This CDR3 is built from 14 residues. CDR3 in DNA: TGTGCCAGCTCGCCTACCTCGAGCTTCTACGAGCAGTACTTC. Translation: CASSPTSSFYEQYF.

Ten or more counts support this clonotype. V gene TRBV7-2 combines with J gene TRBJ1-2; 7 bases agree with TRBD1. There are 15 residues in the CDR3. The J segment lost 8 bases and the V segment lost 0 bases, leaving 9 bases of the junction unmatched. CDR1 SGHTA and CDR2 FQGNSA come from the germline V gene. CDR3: CASSLAPGGFEGYTF. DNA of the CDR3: TGTGCCAGCAGCTTAGCCCCAGGGGGGTTTGAGGGCTACACCTTC.

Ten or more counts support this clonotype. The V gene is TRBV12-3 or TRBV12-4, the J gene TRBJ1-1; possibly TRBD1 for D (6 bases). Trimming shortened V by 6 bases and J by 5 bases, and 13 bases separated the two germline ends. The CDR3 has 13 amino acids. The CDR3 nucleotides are TGTGCCAGCAGGGTAGGGGGTGGGACTGAAGCTTTCTTT. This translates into CASRVGGGTEAFF.

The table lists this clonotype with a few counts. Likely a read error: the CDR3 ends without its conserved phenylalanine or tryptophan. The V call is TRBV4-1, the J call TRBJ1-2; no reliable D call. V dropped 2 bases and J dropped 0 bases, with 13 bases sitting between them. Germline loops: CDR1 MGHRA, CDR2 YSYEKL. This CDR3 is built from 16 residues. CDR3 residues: CASSQFAGEANYGYTL. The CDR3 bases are TGCGCCAGCAGCCAATTTGCGGGCGAGGCTAACTATGGCTACACCCTC.

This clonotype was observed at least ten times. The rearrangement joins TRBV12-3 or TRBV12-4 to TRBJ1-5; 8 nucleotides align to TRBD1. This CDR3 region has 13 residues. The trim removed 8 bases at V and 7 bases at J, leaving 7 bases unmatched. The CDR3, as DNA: TGTGCCAGCCTCGAACAGGGGGGACAGCCCCAGCATTTT. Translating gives CASLEQGGQPQHF.

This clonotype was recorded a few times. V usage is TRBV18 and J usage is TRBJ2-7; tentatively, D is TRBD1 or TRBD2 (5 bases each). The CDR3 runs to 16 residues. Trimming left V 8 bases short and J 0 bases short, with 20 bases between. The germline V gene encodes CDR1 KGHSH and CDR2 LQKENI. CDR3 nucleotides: TGTGCCAGCCAAAGAAATCGGGACCCCCGCTCCTACGAGCAGTACTTC. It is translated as CASQRNRDPRSYEQYF.

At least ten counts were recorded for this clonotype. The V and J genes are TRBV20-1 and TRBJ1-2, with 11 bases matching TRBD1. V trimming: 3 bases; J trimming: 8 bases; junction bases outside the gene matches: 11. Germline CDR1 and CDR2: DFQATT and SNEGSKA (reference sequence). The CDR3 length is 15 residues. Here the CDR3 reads CSASRRTGGSRGYTF. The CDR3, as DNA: TGCAGTGCTAGTCGTCGGACAGGGGGCTCGAGAGGCTACACCTTC.

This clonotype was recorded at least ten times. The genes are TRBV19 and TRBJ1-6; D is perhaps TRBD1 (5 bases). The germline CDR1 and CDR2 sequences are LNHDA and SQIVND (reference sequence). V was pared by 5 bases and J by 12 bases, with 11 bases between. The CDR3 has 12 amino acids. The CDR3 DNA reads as TGTGCCAGTAGTGTGGGGGGAGGACCCCTCCACTTT. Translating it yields CASSVGGGPLHF.

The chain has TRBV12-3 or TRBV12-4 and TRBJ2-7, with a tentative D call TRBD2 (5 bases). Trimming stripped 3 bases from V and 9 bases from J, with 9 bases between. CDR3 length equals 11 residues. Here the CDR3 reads CASSFGDWQYF. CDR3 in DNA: TGTGCCAGCAGTTTCGGGGATTGGCAGTACTTC.

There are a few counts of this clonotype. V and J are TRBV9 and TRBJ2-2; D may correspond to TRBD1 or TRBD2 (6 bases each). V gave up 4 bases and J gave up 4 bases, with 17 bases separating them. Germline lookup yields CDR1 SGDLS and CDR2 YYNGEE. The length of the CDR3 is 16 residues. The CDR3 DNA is TGTGCCAGCAGCCCCGGTTCGGGGGCGGCCACCGGGGAGCTGTTTTTT. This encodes CASSPGSGAATGELFF.

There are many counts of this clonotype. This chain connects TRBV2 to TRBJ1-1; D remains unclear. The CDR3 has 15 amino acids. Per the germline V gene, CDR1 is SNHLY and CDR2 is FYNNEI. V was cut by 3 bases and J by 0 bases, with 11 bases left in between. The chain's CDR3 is CASSEETVLNTEAFF. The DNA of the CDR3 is TGTGCCAGCAGTGAGGAGACGGTATTGAACACTGAAGCTTTCTTT.

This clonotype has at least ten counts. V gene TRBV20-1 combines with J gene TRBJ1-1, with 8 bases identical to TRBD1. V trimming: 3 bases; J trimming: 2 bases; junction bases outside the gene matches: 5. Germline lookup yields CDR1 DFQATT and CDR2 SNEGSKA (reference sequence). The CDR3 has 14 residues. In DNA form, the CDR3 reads TGCAGTGCTAGCAAGACAGGGGATAACACTGAAGCTTTCTTT. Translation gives CSASKTGDNTEAFF.

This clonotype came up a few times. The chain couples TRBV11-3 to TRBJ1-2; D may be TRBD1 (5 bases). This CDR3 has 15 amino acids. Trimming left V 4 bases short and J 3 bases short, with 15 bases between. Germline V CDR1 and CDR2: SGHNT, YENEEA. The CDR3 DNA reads TGTGCCAGCAGCTACAGGCCAGCCCCAGACTATGGCTACACCTTC. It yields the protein CASSYRPAPDYGYTF.

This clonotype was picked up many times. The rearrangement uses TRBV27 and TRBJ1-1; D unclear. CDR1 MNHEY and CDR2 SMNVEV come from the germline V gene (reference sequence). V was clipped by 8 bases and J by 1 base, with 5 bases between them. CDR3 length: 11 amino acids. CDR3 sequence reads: CASVRNTEAFF. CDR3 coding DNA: TGTGCCAGCGTTAGGAACACTGAAGCTTTCTTT.